These 26 T cell receptor beta chains originate from one sample sequenced in a study of identical twins (TCRdb year 2016). The library was prepared using 5' RACE. The sequencing machine was an Illumina HiSeq 2000. TCRdb handled the public reads itself, with Q25 trimming in fastp and clone calling in MiXCR, and kept productive beta chains. Every entry covers one CDR3 protein and lists the most common genes and DNA from its rows. The sample table lists fewer than 250,000 distinct CDR3 sequences, about 7.5% of them with a count of one. Of the sample, under 6.5% falls within the top ten clones. Separately, the same data were catalogued under a study of yellow fever vaccine responses in identical twins.

Sequencing was carried out using CD8+ T cells sorted from blood. Source of these receptors: a woman under 30 in good health.

The sample holds many counts of this clonotype. The chain recombines TRBV27 with TRBJ2-1, with 12 nucleotides matching TRBD2. Germline CDR1 reads MNHEY; CDR2 reads SMNVEV (reference sequence). J was trimmed by 4 bases and V by 6 bases; bases with no gene match: 7. This CDR3 region has 16 residues. CDR3 nucleotides: TGTGCCAGCAGCCTCCTCGGGACTAGCGGGTACAATGAGCAGTTCTTC. Amino acids: CASSLLGTSGYNEQFF.

In this sample, this clonotype turned up a few times. This chain links TRBV7-9 with TRBJ2-1; the match to TRBD2 covers 8 bases. The J segment lost 6 bases and the V segment lost 0 bases, leaving 7 bases of the junction unmatched. The CDR3 consists of 16 residues. In germline, CDR1 is SEHNR, CDR2 FQNEAQ (reference sequence). This CDR3 is CASSLAASGYSNEQFF. As DNA, the CDR3 is TGTGCCAGCAGCTTAGCGGCTAGCGGGTATTCCAATGAGCAGTTCTTC. The variable domain in full, with the rest retrieved from reference TRBV7-9 and TRBJ2-1, is DTGVSQNPRHKITKRGQNVTFRCDPISEHNRLYWYRQTLGQGPEFLTYFQNEAQLEKSRLLSDRFSAERPKGSFSTLEIQRTEQGDSAMYLCASSLAASGYSNEQFFGPGTRLTVL.

This clonotype was picked up a small number of times. The J gene is TRBJ2-7, the V gene TRBV5-6, with a weak D call TRBD1 (6 bases). Trimming removed 0 bases at V and 3 bases at J, with 16 bases between. The length of the CDR3 is 16 residues. Germline V gene sequence: CDR1 SGHDT, CDR2 YYEEEE. This CDR3 reads CASSLDQDRYHYEQYF. CDR3 nucleotide sequence: TGTGCCAGCAGCTTGGATCAGGACAGATATCACTACGAGCAGTACTTC.

In its sample, this clonotype was seen many times. The rearrangement links TRBV20-1 to TRBJ2-5, with D perhaps TRBD1 (6 bases). This CDR3 region has 15 residues. V was shortened by 4 bases and J by 5 bases, with 20 bases between the two germline ends. Germline loops: CDR1 DFQATT, CDR2 SNEGSKA (reference sequence). The chain's CDR3 is CSAKSQGRVLETQYF. DNA for the CDR3: TGCAGTGCTAAATCCCAGGGGCGCGTTCTGGAGACCCAGTACTTC.

Here the CDR3 DNA reads TGCAGTGCTAGAGTCGTCGTCCGGGACACCTATGAGCAGTTCTTC. It translates to CSARVVVRDTYEQFF. This sequence joins TRBV20-1 and TRBJ2-1, with D perhaps TRBD1 (6 bases). The CDR3 contains 15 residues. CDR1 DFQATT and CDR2 SNEGSKA come from the germline V gene (reference sequence). V dropped 1 base and J dropped 8 bases, with 18 bases sitting between them.

The chain has TRBV7-9 and TRBJ1-1, with 9 bases lining up with TRBD1. Losses at the gene ends were 3 bases for V and 8 bases for J; bases not matched to a gene: 1. Germline V gene sequence: CDR1 SEHNR, CDR2 FQNEAQ (reference sequence). This CDR3 is 12 amino acids long. For the CDR3, the DNA is TGTGCCAGCAGCTTGACAGGGGGGGAAGCTTTCTTT. Translating gives CASSLTGGEAFF.

This clonotype came up a few times. This chain uses TRBV24-1 with TRBJ1-2; no firm D call. Trimming left V 7 bases short and J 1 base short, with 9 bases between. The CDR3 has 13 amino acids. Germline CDR1 is KGHDR and CDR2 is SFDVKD. CDR3 protein: CATSGPDNYGYTF. The DNA of the CDR3 is TGTGCCACCAGCGGCCCCGATAACTATGGCTACACCTTC.

This clonotype was found many times. This chain joins TRBV2 and TRBJ2-7; D remains unclear. The CDR3 sequence is 13 residues long. The germline V and J ends were trimmed by 4 bases and 6 bases, with 13 bases remaining between them. CDR1 and CDR2 (germline): SNHLY, FYNNEI. CDR3 amino acids: CASSGLVGVEQYF. In nucleotides, the CDR3 is TGTGCCAGCAGTGGATTAGTTGGGGTCGAGCAGTACTTC.

This chain joins TRBV19 and TRBJ2-7; 7 bases are a match to TRBD2. Unmatched junction bases numbered 6, after V lost 6 bases and J lost 1 base. The CDR3 extends over 14 amino acids. Germline V lookup: CDR1 LNHDA, CDR2 SQIVND (reference sequence). The CDR3 DNA reads TGTGCCAGTAGCGGGGGGAGCACATCCTACGAGCAGTACTTC. It specifies CASSGGSTSYEQYF.

This clonotype was picked up a small number of times. V usage is TRBV4-1 and J usage is TRBJ2-3, with D uncertain. The CDR3 length is 13 residues. Germline lookup yields CDR1 MGHRA and CDR2 YSYEKL. V was trimmed by 0 bases and J by 5 bases, leaving 6 bases between them. For the CDR3, the DNA is TGCGCCAGCAGCCAAGAGTCACAAGATACGCAGTATTTT. Encoded protein: CASSQESQDTQYF.

This clonotype was observed a few times. The rearrangement uses TRBV5-6 and TRBJ2-5; the D gene is possibly TRBD1 (6 bases). V lost 3 bases to trimming and J lost 5 bases, with 14 bases between them. CDR3 length: 14 amino acids. Per the germline V gene, CDR1 is SGHDT and CDR2 is YYEEEE. The CDR3 loop reads CASSSVGAAETQYF. CDR3 nucleotides: TGTGCCAGCAGCTCAGTGGGGGCCGCGGAGACCCAGTACTTC.

This clonotype showed up just a few times. The chain combines TRBV27 with TRBJ2-3, with D possibly TRBD2 on 5 matching bases. Trimming left V 5 bases short and J 6 bases short, with 21 bases between. This CDR3 contains 16 residues. Germline V gene sequence: CDR1 MNHEY, CDR2 SMNVEV (reference sequence). The CDR3 nucleotides are TGTGCCAGCAGTGACCCGGGAAGTTCCTTCTGGGATACGCAGTATTTT. This encodes CASSDPGSSFWDTQYF.

The gene calls are TRBV2 and TRBJ2-5, with a weak D call TRBD1 (5 bases). Looked up from germline, CDR1 is SNHLY and CDR2 is FYNNEI. V lost 3 bases to trimming and J lost 2 bases, with 10 bases between them. The CDR3 covers 14 residues. In nucleotides, the CDR3 is TGTGCCAGCAGTGATGGGAACAGGCAAGAGACCCAGTACTTC. Translating gives CASSDGNRQETQYF. Full variable domain (remainder filled in from reference TRBV2 and TRBJ2-5): EPEVTQTPSHQVTQMGQEVILRCVPISNHLYFYWYRQILGQKVEFLVSFYNNEISEKSEIFDDQFSVERPDGSNFTLKIRSTKLEDSAMYFCASSDGNRQETQYFGPGTRLLVL.

This clonotype turned up a few times. The chain carries TRBV3-1 and TRBJ2-7; possibly TRBD2 for D (5 bases). CDR1 is LGHDT, CDR2 YNNKEL, per germline (reference sequence). The V gene lost 4 bases and the J gene lost 2 bases, with 15 bases spanning the gap. This CDR3 contains 15 residues. The CDR3 spells CASSLLFGIPYEQYF. In DNA, the CDR3 is TGTGCCAGCAGCCTCCTCTTCGGGATCCCCTACGAGCAGTACTTC.

V is TRBV24-1 and J is TRBJ2-5; TRBD2 aligns across 10 bases. The V gene end was trimmed by 4 bases and the J gene end by 4 bases; junction bases not matched to a gene: 8. Germline lookup yields CDR1 KGHDR and CDR2 SFDVKD. The CDR3 is 16 residues long. CDR3 region: CATSDHRLAGPETQYF. The CDR3 DNA sequence: TGTGCCACCAGTGACCACCGACTAGCGGGTCCAGAGACCCAGTACTTC.

The rearrangement links TRBV5-1 to TRBJ2-3; TRBD1 matches 9 bases. CDR1 and CDR2 (germline): SGHRS, YFSETQ. The CDR3 loop spans 17 amino acids. The V segment lost 2 bases and the J segment 9 bases; nucleotides outside the gene matches: 16. CDR3 DNA: TGCGCCAGCAGCTTAGACACCGGGACAGGGTTTTCGGAAACGCAGTATTTT. Translation: CASSLDTGTGFSETQYF.

This clonotype has more than one count but fewer than ten. The chain couples TRBV15 to TRBJ2-3; 8 positions match TRBD2. Germline CDR1 and CDR2: LNHNV and YYDKDF (reference sequence). V shed 1 base, J shed 3 bases, and the junction held 9 bases outside the gene matches. This CDR3 is 17 amino acids long. In nucleotides, the CDR3 is TGTGCCACCAGCAGAGTTGCGACTAGCGTTGGGACAGATACGCAGTATTTT. It yields the protein CATSRVATSVGTDTQYF.

This chain joins TRBV6-4 and TRBJ2-3; D is perhaps TRBD1 or TRBD2 (6 bases each). The V gene lost 0 bases and the J gene lost 4 bases, with 8 bases spanning the gap. Looked up from germline, CDR1 is MRHNA and CDR2 is SNTAGT. The CDR3 covers 14 residues. The CDR3 region is CASSDSRGADTQYF. The CDR3 DNA reads as TGTGCCAGCAGTGACTCGAGGGGGGCAGATACGCAGTATTTT.

The V call is TRBV12-3 or TRBV12-4, the J call TRBJ2-3, with unresolved D. The CDR3 is 10 amino acids. The ends were cut back, 7 bases at V and 8 bases at J, with 7 bases in the middle. The CDR3 region has the DNA TGTGCCAGCAAGGGTTTTACGCAGTATTTT. This sequence encodes CASKGFTQYF.

The table lists this clonotype with many counts. The chain links TRBV29-1 to TRBJ2-5; D is possibly TRBD2 (6 bases). CDR3 length: 16 amino acids. Trimming removed 4 bases from V and 2 bases from J, with 20 bases in between. Germline values: CDR1 SQVTM, CDR2 ANQGSEA. DNA for the CDR3: TGCAGCGTTGGGGGTAGGGCGGGGCCCGAACAAGAGACCCAGTACTTC. Translation gives CSVGGRAGPEQETQYF.

This clonotype showed up many times. This chain uses TRBV7-8 with TRBJ2-2; D call uncertain. CDR3 size: 11 residues. Germline-derived CDR1 and CDR2 are SGHVS and FQNEAQ. V was trimmed by 7 bases and J by 8 bases, leaving 8 bases between them. The CDR3 DNA follows: TGTGCCAGCACCACCAGGGGGGAGCTGTTTTTT. The encoded protein is CASTTRGELFF. Complete variable domain (other parts from reference TRBV7-8 and TRBJ2-2): GAGVSQSPRYKVAKRGQDVALRCDPISGHVSLFWYQQALGQGPEFLTYFQNEAQLDKSGLPSDRFFAERPEGSVSTLKIQRTQQEDSAVYLCASTTRGELFFGEGSRLTVL.

There are many counts of this clonotype. The V call is TRBV18, the J call TRBJ1-5; TRBD1 agrees at 7 bases. This CDR3 has 14 residues. Germline CDR1 and CDR2: KGHSH and LQKENI. V was pared by 5 bases and J by 5 bases, with 6 bases of the junction left unmatched. CDR3 amino acids: CASSEGGWYQPQHF. DNA of the CDR3: TGTGCCAGCTCAGAAGGGGGCTGGTATCAGCCCCAGCATTTT. Full variable domain (remainder filled in from reference TRBV18 and TRBJ1-5): NAGVMQNPRHLVRRRGQEARLRCSPMKGHSHVYWYRQLPEEGLKFMVYLQKENIIDESGMPKERFSAEFPKEGPSILRIQQVVRGDSAAYFCASSEGGWYQPQHFGDGTRLSIL.

This clonotype was seen a few times. The V and J genes are TRBV3-1 and TRBJ2-1; 8 nucleotides match TRBD2. The J segment lost 4 bases and the V segment lost 4 bases, leaving 12 bases of the junction unmatched. Germline V gene sequence: CDR1 LGHDT, CDR2 YNNKEL (reference sequence). The CDR3 covers 17 residues. The DNA for the CDR3 is TGTGCCAGCAGCCCGCTCGGGTGGCGGGGGGAATACAATGAGCAGTTCTTC. Translating it yields CASSPLGWRGEYNEQFF.

There are many counts of this clonotype. V and J are TRBV20-1 and TRBJ2-1, with D perhaps TRBD1 or TRBD2 (5 bases each). The CDR3 contains 15 residues. V lost 6 bases to trimming and J lost 2 bases, with 17 bases between them. Germline V CDR1 and CDR2: DFQATT, SNEGSKA (reference sequence). The CDR3: CSAQVDSQAYNEQFF. The CDR3 nucleotides are TGCAGTGCACAGGTGGACTCTCAAGCCTACAATGAGCAGTTCTTC.

Ten or more counts support this clonotype. V and J are TRBV12-3 or TRBV12-4 and TRBJ1-6; D gene unclear. With 1 base removed from V and 9 bases from J, the gap between germline ends came to 4 bases. The CDR3 runs 12 residues. CDR3 nucleotides: TGTGCCAGCAGTTTAGATGTTTCACCCCTCCACTTT. Translation: CASSLDVSPLHF.

This clonotype appeared a few times. Germline is not matched at one junction end, which may reflect a read error. V gene TRBV12-3 or TRBV12-4 combines with J gene TRBJ2-2, with 14 bases lining up with TRBD2. The CDR3 consists of 19 residues. The CDR3 bases are TGTGCCCGCAGTTTTCTTTACGGGACTAGCGGGAGGAACACCGGGGAGCTGTTTTTT. This codes for CARSFLYGTSGRNTGELFF.